A selection of T cell receptor beta chains follows, all from one sample in a study of immune evolution from preneoplasia to lung adenocarcinoma. Some clones are missing from TCRdb's copy, which holds only in-frame ones; the method was immunoSEQ multiplex PCR. The table lists a few thousand clones, approximately 79% of them singletons. The sequencing input was FFPE invasive lung adenocarcinoma tissue. These receptors were obtained from a person aged 35-60 years with lung adenocarcinoma. Some clones in this sample may be carry-over from other donors' samples. CDR3s include the opening cysteine and the closing phenylalanine or tryptophan. D genes are given only for firm matches. Clone size is not always given. Where it is, it says once, few, many or a class for expanded clones.

d_gene,j_gene,v_gene,abundance,CDR3aa,CDR3nt
.,TRBJ2-7,TRBV14,.,CASSLGAWGAYEQYF,TGTGCCAGCAGTTTGGGAGCGTGGGGGGCCTACGAGCAGTACTTC
TRBD2,TRBJ2-5,TRBV7-9,.,CASSTGLAGVKTQYF,TGTGCCAGCAGCACGGGACTAGCGGGGGTAAAGACCCAGTACTTC
.,TRBJ2-1,TRBV19,.,CASSIIPGQYNEQFF,TGTGCCAGTAGTATAATTCCTGGACAGTACAATGAGCAGTTCTTC
TRBD1,TRBJ2-2,TRBV29-1,.,CSASDHGGRTGVNTGELFF,TGCAGCGCGTCTGATCATGGAGGCAGGACAGGGGTAAACACCGGGGAGCTGTTTTTT
TRBD1,TRBJ2-5,TRBV11-2,.,CASSLRRQGAWETQYF,TGTGCCAGCAGCCTTCGTCGACAGGGGGCCTGGGAGACCCAGTACTTC
.,TRBJ2-7,TRBV29-1,few,CSVDGRNRYEQYF,TGCAGCGTTGATGGCAGGAATCGCTACGAGCAGTACTTC
.,TRBJ1-1,TRBV28,.,CASSPPDRGASF,TGTGCCAGCAGTCCCCCAGATCGGGGAGCTTCCTTT
.,TRBJ2-3,TRBV11-3,.,CASSLGRVTDTQYF,TGTGCCAGCAGCTTAGGGAGGGTTACAGATACGCAGTATTTT
.,TRBJ1-1,TRBV4-1,.,CASSQDRVRDKAFF,TGCGCCAGCAGCCAAGATAGGGTAAGGGACAAAGCTTTCTTT
.,TRBJ2-2,TRBV5-5,.,CASSLGGDTAGELFF,TGTGCCAGCAGCTTAGGAGGGGACACCGCGGGGGAGCTGTTTTTT
.,TRBJ1-2,TRBV7-8,.,CASSLVPTDYGYTF,TGTGCCAGCAGCTTAGTTCCGACTGATTATGGCTACACCTTC
.,TRBJ2-2,TRBV11-2,.,CASSLGRNTGELFF,TGTGCCAGCAGCTTGGGGAGAAACACCGGGGAGCTGTTTTTT
TRBD2,TRBJ2-3,TRBV4-2,.,CASSQGEASGRLSTDTQYF,TGTGCCAGCAGCCAAGGAGAGGCTAGCGGCAGACTTAGCACAGATACGCAGTATTTT
.,TRBJ2-5,TRBV30,few,CACHRDQETQYF,TGTGCCTGCCACAGGGATCAAGAGACCCAGTACTTC
.,TRBJ2-1,TRBV30,once,CAWAVNEQFF,TGTGCCTGGGCCGTCAATGAGCAGTTCTTC
.,TRBJ1-2,TRBV19,.,CASYSYGYTF,TGTGCCAGTTATTCTTATGGCTACACCTTC
.,TRBJ2-5,TRBV7-7,few,CASSHGQDMTDPQETQYF,TGTGCTAGCAGCCATGGCCAGGACATGACGGACCCCCAAGAGACCCAGTACTTC
TRBD2,TRBJ2-7,TRBV5-1,few,CASSLGTRGGWTYEQYF,TGCGCCAGCAGCTTGGGGACCCGGGGGGGGTGGACCTACGAGCAGTACTTC
.,TRBJ1-1,TRBV30,.,CAWSDLNIWSTEAFF,TGTGCCTGGAGTGATCTCAACATCTGGTCCACTGAAGCTTTCTTT
.,TRBJ1-1,TRBV29-1,.,CSVIETKRSNTEAFF,TGCAGCGTTATTGAGACGAAGAGAAGCAACACTGAAGCTTTCTTT
.,TRBJ2-5,TRBV5-1,.,CASSLSGEETQYF,TGCGCCAGCAGCCTCAGCGGAGAAGAGACCCAGTACTTC
TRBD1,TRBJ1-4,TRBV15,.,CATSSTGPNEKLFF,TGTGCCACCAGCTCGACAGGGCCCAATGAAAAACTGTTTTTT
TRBD2,TRBJ2-3,TRBV4-1,.,CASSQDYLAGGTDTQYF,TGCGCCAGCAGCCAAGATTACCTAGCGGGGGGCACAGATACGCAGTATTTT
TRBD1,TRBJ1-2,TRBV19,.,CASSPGTGEAHGYTF,TGTGCCAGTAGTCCAGGGACAGGGGAGGCCCATGGCTACACCTTC
.,TRBJ2-7,TRBV9,.,CASSVEDGGPSEQYF,TGTGCCAGCAGCGTAGAGGACGGGGGGCCCTCCGAGCAGTACTTC